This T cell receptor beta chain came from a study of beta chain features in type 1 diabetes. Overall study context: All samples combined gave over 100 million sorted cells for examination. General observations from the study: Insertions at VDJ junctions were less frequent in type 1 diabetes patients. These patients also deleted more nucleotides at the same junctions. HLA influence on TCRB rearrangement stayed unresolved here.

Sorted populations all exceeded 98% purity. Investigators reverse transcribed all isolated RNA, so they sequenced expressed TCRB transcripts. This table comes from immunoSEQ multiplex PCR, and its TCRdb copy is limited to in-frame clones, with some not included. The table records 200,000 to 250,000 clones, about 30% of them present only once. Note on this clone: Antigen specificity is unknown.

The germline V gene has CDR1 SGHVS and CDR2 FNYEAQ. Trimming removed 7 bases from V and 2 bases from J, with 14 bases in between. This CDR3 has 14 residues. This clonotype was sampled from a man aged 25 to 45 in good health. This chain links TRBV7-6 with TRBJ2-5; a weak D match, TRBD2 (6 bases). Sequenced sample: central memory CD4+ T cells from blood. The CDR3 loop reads CASTLGRDQETQYF. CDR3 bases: TGTGCCAGCACCCTGGGGCGGGATCAAGAGACCCAGTACTTC.